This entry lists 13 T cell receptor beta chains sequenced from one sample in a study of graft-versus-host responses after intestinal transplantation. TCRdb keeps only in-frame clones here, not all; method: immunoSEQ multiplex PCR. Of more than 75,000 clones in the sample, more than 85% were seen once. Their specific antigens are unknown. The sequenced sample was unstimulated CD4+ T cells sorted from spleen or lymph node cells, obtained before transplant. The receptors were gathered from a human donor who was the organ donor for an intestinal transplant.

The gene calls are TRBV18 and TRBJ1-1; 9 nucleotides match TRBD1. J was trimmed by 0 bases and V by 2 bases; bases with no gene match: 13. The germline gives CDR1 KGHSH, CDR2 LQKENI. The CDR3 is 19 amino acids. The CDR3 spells CASSPTSRQGGMMNTEAFF. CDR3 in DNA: TGTGCCAGCTCACCAACATCCAGACAGGGGGGGATGATGAACACTGAAGCTTTCTTT.

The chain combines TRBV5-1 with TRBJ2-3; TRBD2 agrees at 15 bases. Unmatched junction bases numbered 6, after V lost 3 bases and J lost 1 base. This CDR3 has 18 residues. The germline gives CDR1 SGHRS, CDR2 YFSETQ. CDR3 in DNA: TGCGCCAGCAGCTCTGGACTAGCGGGAGGGTTAGGCACAGATACGCAGTATTTT. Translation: CASSSGLAGGLGTDTQYF.

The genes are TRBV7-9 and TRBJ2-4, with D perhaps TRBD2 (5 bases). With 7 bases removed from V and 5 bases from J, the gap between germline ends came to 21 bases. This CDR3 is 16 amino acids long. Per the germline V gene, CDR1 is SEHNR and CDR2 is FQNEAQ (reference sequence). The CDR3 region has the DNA TGTGCCAGCACCCTCACTACCGGGAACAAACAAAACATTCAGTACTTC. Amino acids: CASTLTTGNKQNIQYF.

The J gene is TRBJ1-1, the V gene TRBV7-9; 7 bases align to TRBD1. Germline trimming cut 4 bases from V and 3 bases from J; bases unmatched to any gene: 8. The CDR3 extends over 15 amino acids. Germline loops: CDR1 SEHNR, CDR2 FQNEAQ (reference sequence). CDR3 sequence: CASSSGGVRDTEAFF. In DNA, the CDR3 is TGTGCCAGCAGCTCAGGGGGTGTGAGAGACACTGAAGCTTTCTTT.

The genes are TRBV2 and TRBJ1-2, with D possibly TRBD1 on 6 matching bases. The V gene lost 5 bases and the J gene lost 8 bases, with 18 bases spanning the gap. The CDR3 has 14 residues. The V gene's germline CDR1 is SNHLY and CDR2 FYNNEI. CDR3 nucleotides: TGTGCCAGCAGTATGACAGGAAATAACGGGGGCTACACCTTC. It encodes CASSMTGNNGGYTF.

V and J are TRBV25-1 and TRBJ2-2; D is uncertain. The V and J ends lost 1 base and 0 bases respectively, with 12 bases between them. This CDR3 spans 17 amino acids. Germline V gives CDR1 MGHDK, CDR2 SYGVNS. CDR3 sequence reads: CASSELEFRPNTGELFF. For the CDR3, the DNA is TGTGCCAGCAGTGAATTGGAGTTCAGACCGAACACCGGGGAGCTGTTTTTT. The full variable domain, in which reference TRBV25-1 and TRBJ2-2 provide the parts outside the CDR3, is EADIYQTPRYLVIGTGKKITLECSQTMGHDKMYWYQQDPGMELHLIHYSYGVNSTEKGDLSSESTVSRIRTEHFPLTLESARPSHTSQYLCASSELEFRPNTGELFFGEGSRLTVL.

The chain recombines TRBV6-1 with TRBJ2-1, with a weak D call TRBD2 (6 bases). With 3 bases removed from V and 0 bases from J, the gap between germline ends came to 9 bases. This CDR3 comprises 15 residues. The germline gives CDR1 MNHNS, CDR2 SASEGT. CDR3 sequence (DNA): TGTGCCAGCAGTGACGGGGGTCTCTCCTACAATGAGCAGTTCTTC. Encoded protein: CASSDGGLSYNEQFF.

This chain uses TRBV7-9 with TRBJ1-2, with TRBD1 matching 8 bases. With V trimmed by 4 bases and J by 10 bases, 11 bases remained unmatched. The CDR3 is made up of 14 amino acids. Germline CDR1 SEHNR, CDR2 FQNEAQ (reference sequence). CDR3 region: CASSSNSHRGYYTF. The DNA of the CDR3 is TGTGCCAGCAGCTCGAACAGCCACAGGGGGTACTACACCTTC.

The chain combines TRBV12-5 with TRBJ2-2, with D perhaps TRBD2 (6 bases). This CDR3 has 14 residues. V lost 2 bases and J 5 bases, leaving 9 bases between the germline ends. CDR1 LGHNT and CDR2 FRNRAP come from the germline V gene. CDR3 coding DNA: TGTGCTAGTGGTTTGTTTGGGGGGACCGGGGAGCTGTTTTTT. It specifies CASGLFGGTGELFF.

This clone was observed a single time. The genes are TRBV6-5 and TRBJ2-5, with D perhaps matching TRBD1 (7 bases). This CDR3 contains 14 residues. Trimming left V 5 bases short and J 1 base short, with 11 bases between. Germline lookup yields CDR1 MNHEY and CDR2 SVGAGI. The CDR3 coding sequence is TGTGCCAGCAGTCAGGGGGGCCTCCAAGAGACCCAGTACTTC. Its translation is CASSQGGLQETQYF.

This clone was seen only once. As DNA, the CDR3 is TGTGCCAGCAGTGAAGACGGCAGGGGGCCGGGAAACACCATATATTTT. This sequence encodes CASSEDGRGPGNTIYF. V usage is TRBV2 and J usage is TRBJ1-3, with 8 bases fitting TRBD1. Looked up from germline, CDR1 is SNHLY and CDR2 is FYNNEI. V lost 1 base to trimming and J lost 4 bases; unmatched junction nucleotides: 6. The CDR3 totals 16 residues.

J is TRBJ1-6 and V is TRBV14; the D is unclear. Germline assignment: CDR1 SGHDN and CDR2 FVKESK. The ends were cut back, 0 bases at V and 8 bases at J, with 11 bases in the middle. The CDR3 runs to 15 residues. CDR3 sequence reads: CASSQERLRDSPLHF. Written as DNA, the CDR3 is TGTGCCAGCAGCCAAGAACGGTTGCGGGATTCACCCCTCCACTTT.

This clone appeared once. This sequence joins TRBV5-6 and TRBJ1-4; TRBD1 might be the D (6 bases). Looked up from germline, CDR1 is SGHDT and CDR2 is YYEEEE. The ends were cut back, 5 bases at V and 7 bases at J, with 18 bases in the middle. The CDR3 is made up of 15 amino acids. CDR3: CASSGTGSRSEKLFF. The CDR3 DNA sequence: TGTGCCAGCAGTGGAACAGGGTCTCGGAGTGAAAAACTGTTTTTT. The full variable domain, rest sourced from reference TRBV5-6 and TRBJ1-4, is DAGVTQSPTHLIKTRGQQVTLRCSPKSGHDTVSWYQQALGQGPQFIFQYYEEEERQRGNFPDRFSGHQFPNYSSELNVNALLLGDSALYLCASSGTGSRSEKLFFGSGTQLSVL.